This T cell receptor beta chain was retrieved from a study of blood T cell repertoires in COVID-19. Sequencing was performed with immunoSEQ multiplex PCR; in TCRdb, only in-frame clones are kept and a portion is missing. Among 250,000 to 300,000 clones listed, roughly 80% were seen once. This CDR3 has 15 residues. Trimming shortened V by 0 bases and J by 1 base, and 10 bases separated the two germline ends. CDR1 SGDLS and CDR2 YYNGEE come from the germline V gene. This receptor was obtained from a man aged 25 to 40 with acute COVID-19. The source material was PBMCs or T cells enriched from blood (not recorded which). V and J are TRBV9 and TRBJ2-5, with D perhaps matching TRBD1 (6 bases). The CDR3 nucleotides are TGTGCCAGCAGCGTAGCGTGGGGGCCCCAAGAGACCCAGTACTTC. Translating gives CASSVAWGPQETQYF.